The present entry profiles one T cell receptor beta chain with its context. Its antigen is still unknown. This may be a read error: a much more frequent sequence differs by one nucleotide. This sample stems from a study of T cells in Graves' hyperthyroidism and ophthalmopathy. Findings and limits, study-wide: Most thyroid clonotypes expanded above 0.001 appeared in blood too. Using 13 V-J features, a model discriminated ophthalmopathy from stable hyperthyroidism.

RNA transcripts provided the source from which TCR beta CDR3 regions were amplified. The primer set for the first-round RT-PCR of the TCR CDR3 was HTBI. Each CDR3 protein is one row after TCRdb ran MiXCR on the multiplex PCR reads. This repertoire shows approximately 210,000 distinct CDR3 sequences, 15% to 20% found once; its top ten account for under 65%. Exclusion of patients followed from uncontrolled infection, other autoimmune disease, pregnancy or lactation. The diagnostic basis comprised clinical symptoms, serum thyroxine and TRAb, thyroid ultrasound and orbital computed tomography. The clonotype originates from a man aged 50 or older with Graves' hyperthyroidism. Sequencing was carried out using blood.

CDR3 nucleotide sequence: TGTGCCAGCAGTGTACAAGCGGAGACCGGGGAGCTGTCTTTT. Translating gives CASSVQAETGELSF. The chain combines TRBV6-1 with TRBJ2-2; tentative D call: TRBD2 (5 bases). This CDR3 region has 14 residues. Germline-derived CDR1 and CDR2 are MNHNS and SASEGT.